The 11 T cell receptor beta chains reported below all come from one sample, sequenced in a study of blood T cell repertoires in COVID-19. The data were produced by immunoSEQ multiplex PCR, yet TCRdb's version contains in-frame clones alone and is incomplete. Counted here are approximately 28,000 clones, 81% occurring once; the ten biggest clones make up roughly a sixth. Sequencing input: peripheral blood. The receptors originated from a woman in her fifties or sixties with acute or convalescent COVID-19.

The V and J genes are TRBV2 and TRBJ1-6; no clear D. Trimming pared 6 bases from V and 7 bases from J, leaving 7 bases between. Per germline, CDR1 SNHLY and CDR2 FYNNEI. This CDR3 contains 12 residues. The CDR3 sequence: CASREQNSPLHF. The CDR3 DNA reads as TGTGCCAGCAGGGAACAGAATTCACCCCTCCACTTT.

This chain connects TRBV21-1 to TRBJ2-5; the table's D call, TRBD1, has no DNA check behind it. TRBV21-1 is labeled a pseudogene. This CDR3 region has 16 residues. CDR3 in amino acids: CASSSRPPRGRKTQYF. The CDR3 coding sequence is TGTGCCAGCAGCTCCCGGCCTCCCAGGGGTCGAAAGACCCAGTACTTC.

The rearrangement joins TRBV9 to TRBJ1-6; the D gene is possibly TRBD1 (6 bases). The CDR3 sequence is 17 residues long. Deletions cut 4 bases from V and 0 bases from J, with 14 bases between. The germline V gene encodes CDR1 SGDLS and CDR2 YYNGEE. The CDR3 DNA sequence: TGTGCCAGCAGCAGGGGGGGAAGGAGCTCCTATAATTCACCCCTCCACTTT. Protein: CASSRGGRSSYNSPLHF.

The chain links TRBV11-2 to TRBJ2-5, with 12 bases identical to TRBD2. Germline CDR1 is SGHAT and CDR2 is FQNNGV. V dropped 6 bases and J dropped 5; count of bases not matched to a gene: 13. CDR3 length equals 17 residues. CDR3 sequence (DNA): TGTGCCAGCAGTCGAACGGTACTAGCGGGGGGCCGGGAGACCCAGTACTTC. Encoded protein: CASSRTVLAGGRETQYF.

The chain joins TRBV6-5 to TRBJ1-2, with 11 bases fitting TRBD1. V shed 6 bases, J shed 6 bases, and the junction held 6 bases outside the gene matches. The CDR3 runs 14 residues. Germline V lookup: CDR1 MNHEY, CDR2 SVGAGI. CDR3 residues: CASRSPGQGDGYTF. CDR3 nucleotides: TGTGCCAGCAGGTCTCCGGGACAGGGGGATGGCTACACCTTC.

V usage is TRBV2 and J usage is TRBJ2-2, with a weak D call TRBD2 (6 bases). Germline values: CDR1 SNHLY, CDR2 FYNNEI. There are 16 residues in the CDR3. With 4 bases removed from V and 8 bases from J, the gap between germline ends came to 20 bases. CDR3 amino acids: CASSAVNYLAGGELFF. CDR3 DNA sequence: TGTGCCAGCAGTGCCGTCAACTATTTGGCGGGGGGGGAGCTGTTTTTT.

This rearrangement joins TRBV4-1 to TRBJ2-7, with D unresolved. The CDR3 runs to 14 residues. From germline, CDR1 is MGHRA and CDR2 YSYEKL. Trimming stripped 4 bases from V and 5 bases from J, with 15 bases between. In DNA, the CDR3 is TGCGCCAGCAGCCTTCGCCTGTATCCGGACGAGCAGTACTTC. It is translated as CASSLRLYPDEQYF.

The gene calls are TRBV6-6 and TRBJ1-3; 7 bases agree with TRBD1. Germline V gene data show CDR1 as MNHNY and CDR2 as SVGAGI (reference sequence). V was pared by 7 bases and J by 0 bases, with 9 bases of the junction left unmatched. The CDR3 contains 16 residues. Here the CDR3 reads CASTPNRGSSGNTIYF. The CDR3 region has the DNA TGTGCCAGCACCCCAAACAGGGGCAGCTCTGGAAACACCATATATTTT.

In DNA form, the CDR3 reads TGTGCCAGCAGTGCAACGACAGGGTACCAAGAGACCCAGTACTTC. It specifies CASSATTGYQETQYF. The chain carries TRBV6-6 and TRBJ2-5; TRBD1 agrees at 7 bases. The V and J ends lost 5 bases and 0 bases, in that order; junction bases with no gene match: 6. The CDR3 has 15 residues. Germline V gene sequence: CDR1 MNHNY, CDR2 SVGAGI (reference sequence).

This sequence joins TRBV19 and TRBJ2-2; D may be TRBD1 (7 bases). V was cut by 10 bases and J by 2 bases, with 17 bases left in between. CDR1 and CDR2 from the germline V gene are LNHDA and SQIVND (reference sequence). CDR3 length: 15 residues. CDR3 protein: CATRGVATNTGELFF. CDR3 DNA sequence: TGTGCCACCAGGGGGGTAGCGACTAACACCGGGGAGCTGTTTTTT.

V is TRBV10-3 and J is TRBJ1-2, with D perhaps matching TRBD1 (5 bases). The length of the CDR3 is 13 residues. V was shortened by 7 bases and J by 6 bases, with 15 bases between the two germline ends. In germline, CDR1 is ENHRY, CDR2 SYGVKD. The CDR3 DNA reads TGTGCCATCATGGCAGGGCAGGGCGATGGCTACACCTTC. It translates to CAIMAGQGDGYTF.